This TCR beta chain was obtained from a study of T cells after yellow fever vaccination. Whole-study context: Fractions with few cells were prepared using SMART-Seq v4 Ultra Low Input. Study-wide results and limits: Most primary-vaccination clones recurred post-booster (approximately 96% CD4, 85% to 90% CD8). A weaker secondary response peaked on day 5, the primary on day 15.

Researchers made TCR cDNA using 5'RACE template switching, and this step added a universal primer site and UMIs. TCRdb itself ran the 5' RACE reads through MiXCR, one entry per CDR3 protein. The sample has under 500,000 distinct CDR3 sequences, over 15% seen once. The table lists this clonotype with a count of one. The antigen is not known. The length of the CDR3 is 18 residues. V was cut by 4 bases and J by 5 bases, with 25 bases left in between. From germline, CDR1 is SGHDT and CDR2 YYEEEE. The chain uses TRBV5-6 and TRBJ1-5; D is uncertain. The specimen comprised PBMCs, sampled before the yellow fever booster vaccination. The TCR comes from a man younger than 35 who received the YFV17D yellow fever vaccine. CDR3 DNA sequence: TGTGCCAGCAGCACGGACGGGGTGATAGACCATCGGGATCAGCCCCAGCATTTT. Its translation is CASSTDGVIDHRDQPQHF.